This T cell receptor beta chain appears in the sequencing data of a study of cytomegalovirus exposure and HLA in healthy donors. Amplification used 60 Vbeta primers and 13 Jbeta primers. Sequenced by immunoSEQ multiplex PCR; TCRdb stores in-frame clones only, minus some. The sample includes approximately 100,000 clones, 65% to 80% of them seen just once. The sample consisted of PBMCs. The TCR originated in a man between 40 and 49 years old in good health and CMV-seropositive.

Here the CDR3 DNA reads TGTGCCAGCAGCCGGGGGGGCCCACAAGAGACCCAGTACTTC. Protein sequence: CASSRGGPQETQYF. J is TRBJ2-5 and V is TRBV4-2, with a tentative D call TRBD2 (7 bases). Trimming pared 4 bases from V and 2 bases from J, leaving 11 bases between. This CDR3 is 14 amino acids long. Germline V CDR1 and CDR2: LGHNA, YNFKEQ.